This entry concerns a single T cell receptor (beta chain). Its antigen is not known. Time point reported: baseline, week 1 (first vaccination visit). The treatment was: pre-vaccination baseline after standard-of-care therapy. This entry belongs to a study of a mutant IDH1 vaccine in newly diagnosed glioma. Across the study: Males made up about 60% and females around 38% of treated patients, whose mean age was about 37 years. Former treatment meant radiotherapy, temozolomide, or both; the majority had gotten both. Study-level findings and limits: With respect to changes in top peripheral T cell clonotypes, pseudoprogression seemed unrelated.

Sequencing used immunoSEQ multiplex PCR; TCRdb keeps in-frame clones, though not all of them. The sample lists some 50,000 clones, 70% to 90% seen once, with about 2.2% in the top ten. The J segment lost 5 bases and the V segment lost 7 bases, leaving 13 bases of the junction unmatched. This CDR3 has 16 residues. CDR1 is SGHTA and CDR2 is FQGNSA in the germline V gene. The chain employs TRBV7-2 and TRBJ2-2, with 7 nucleotides matching TRBD2. The clonotype comes from a man aged 35 to 55 with glioma. This specimen was PBMCs, taken from a glioma patient treated with radiotherapy, temozolomide or both. This CDR3 reads CASKESGTVTTGELFF. The CDR3 nucleotides read TGTGCCAGCAAGGAAAGCGGGACGGTTACTACCGGGGAGCTGTTTTTT.